Described below is a single T cell receptor beta chain sequence and its context. Its antigen is still unknown. The data were obtained in a study of post-analysis software for immune sequencing data. Study overall: The disease courses spanned relapsing-remitting, secondary progressive and progressive-relapsing forms of multiple sclerosis.

General study findings and limits: Strong co-clustering by F measure was seen for same-batch samples. TRBV segments more frequent in patients than in controls numbered roughly 5 and included TRBV5-6, TRBV5-1 and TRBV20-1.

Unique molecular identifiers had been added to the TCR beta cDNA libraries. A population of about 0.95 to 10 million T cells gave rise to around 480,000 cDNA molecules. TCRdb ran MiXCR on the PCR reads and lists one entry per CDR3 protein. The table shows approximately 440,000 distinct CDR3 sequences, with roughly 46% occurring only once. Germline CDR1 reads SQVTM; CDR2 reads ANQGSEA. With 7 bases clipped from V and 9 bases from J, the junction kept 18 bases outside the gene matches. CDR3 length: 15 residues. V is TRBV29-1 and J is TRBJ2-1; TRBD2 matches at 7 bases. Material: blood. The TCR was taken from a girl aged 5 to 17 with multiple sclerosis. Written as DNA, the CDR3 is TGCAGCGCGGGAGGCGACCGGGATGCCGCCTTTGAGCAGTTCTTC. It yields the protein CSAGGDRDAAFEQFF.